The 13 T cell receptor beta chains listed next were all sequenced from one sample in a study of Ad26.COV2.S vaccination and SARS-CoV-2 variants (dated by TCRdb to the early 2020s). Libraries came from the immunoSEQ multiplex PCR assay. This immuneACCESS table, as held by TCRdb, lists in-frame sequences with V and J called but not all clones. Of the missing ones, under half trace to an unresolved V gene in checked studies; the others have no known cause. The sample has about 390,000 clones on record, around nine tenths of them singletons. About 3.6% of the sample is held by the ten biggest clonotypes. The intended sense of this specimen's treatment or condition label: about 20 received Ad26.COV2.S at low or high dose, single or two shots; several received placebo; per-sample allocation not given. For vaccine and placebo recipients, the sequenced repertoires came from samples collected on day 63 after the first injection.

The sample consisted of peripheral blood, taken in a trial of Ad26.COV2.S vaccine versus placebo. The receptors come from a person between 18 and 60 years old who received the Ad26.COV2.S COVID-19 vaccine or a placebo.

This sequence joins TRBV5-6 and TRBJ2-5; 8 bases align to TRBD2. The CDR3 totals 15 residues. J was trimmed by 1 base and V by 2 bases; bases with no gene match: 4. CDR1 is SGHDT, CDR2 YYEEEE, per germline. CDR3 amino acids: CASSFGAGGQETQYF. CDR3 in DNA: TGTGCCAGCAGCTTCGGGGCGGGGGGCCAAGAGACCCAGTACTTC.

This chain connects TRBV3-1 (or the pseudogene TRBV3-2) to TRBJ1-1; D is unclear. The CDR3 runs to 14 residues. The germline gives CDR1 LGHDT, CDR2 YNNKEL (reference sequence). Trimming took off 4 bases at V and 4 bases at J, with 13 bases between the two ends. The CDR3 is CASSRDTLSTEAFF. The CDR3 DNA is TGTGCCAGCAGCCGTGACACCCTGAGCACTGAAGCTTTCTTT.

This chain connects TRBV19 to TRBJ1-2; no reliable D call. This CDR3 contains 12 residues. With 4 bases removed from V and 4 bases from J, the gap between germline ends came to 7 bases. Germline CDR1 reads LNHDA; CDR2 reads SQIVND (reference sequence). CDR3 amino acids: CASSNSIYGYTF. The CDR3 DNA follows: TGTGCCAGTAGTAACAGCATCTATGGCTACACCTTC.

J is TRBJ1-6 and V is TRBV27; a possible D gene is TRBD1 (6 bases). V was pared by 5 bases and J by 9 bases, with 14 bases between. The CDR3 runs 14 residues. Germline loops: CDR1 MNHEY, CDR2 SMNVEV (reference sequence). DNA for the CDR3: TGTGCCAGCAGTCCCTGGACAGAATCTTCACCCCTCCACTTT. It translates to CASSPWTESSPLHF.

The DNA for the CDR3 is TGTGCCAGTAGTATAGATTCAGGACGAGGCTCACCCCTCCACTTT. It specifies CASSIDSGRGSPLHF. The rearrangement links TRBV19 to TRBJ1-6; D uncertain. Trimming removed 0 bases from V and 10 bases from J, with 13 bases in between. Germline CDR1 LNHDA, CDR2 SQIVND (reference sequence). This CDR3 is built from 15 residues.

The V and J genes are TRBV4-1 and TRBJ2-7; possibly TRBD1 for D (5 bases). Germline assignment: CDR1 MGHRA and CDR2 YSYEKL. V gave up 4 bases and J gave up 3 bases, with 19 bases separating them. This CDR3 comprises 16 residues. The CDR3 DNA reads TGCGCCAGCAGCCGAAAGAGAGACAGCTCTGACTACGAGCAGTACTTC. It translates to CASSRKRDSSDYEQYF.

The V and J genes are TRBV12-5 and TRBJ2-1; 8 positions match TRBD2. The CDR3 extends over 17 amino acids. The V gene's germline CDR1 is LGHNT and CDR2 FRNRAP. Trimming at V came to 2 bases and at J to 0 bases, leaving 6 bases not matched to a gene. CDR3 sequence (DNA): TGTGCTAGTGGTTTGCCAACTAGCGGTAGCTCCTACAATGAGCAGTTCTTC. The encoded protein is CASGLPTSGSSYNEQFF.

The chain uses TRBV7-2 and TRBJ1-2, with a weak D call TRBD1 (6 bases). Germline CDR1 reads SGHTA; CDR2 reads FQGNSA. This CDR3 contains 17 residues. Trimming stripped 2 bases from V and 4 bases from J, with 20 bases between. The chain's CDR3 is CASSLPGALRGSYGYTF. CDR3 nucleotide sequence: TGTGCCAGCAGCTTACCGGGAGCGCTCAGGGGAAGCTATGGCTACACCTTC.

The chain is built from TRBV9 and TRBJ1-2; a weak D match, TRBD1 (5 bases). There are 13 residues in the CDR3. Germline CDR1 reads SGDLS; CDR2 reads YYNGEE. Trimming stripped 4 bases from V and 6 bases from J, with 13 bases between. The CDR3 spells CASSPRDENGYTF. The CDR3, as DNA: TGTGCCAGCAGCCCCCGGGACGAAAATGGCTACACCTTC.

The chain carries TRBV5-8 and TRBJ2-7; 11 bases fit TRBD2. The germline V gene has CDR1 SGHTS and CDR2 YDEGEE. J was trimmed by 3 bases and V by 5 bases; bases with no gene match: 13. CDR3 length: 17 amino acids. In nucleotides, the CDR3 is TGTGCCAGCAGTGAAATTAGCGGGGGGGCCATGGTCTACGAGCAGTACTTC. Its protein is CASSEISGGAMVYEQYF. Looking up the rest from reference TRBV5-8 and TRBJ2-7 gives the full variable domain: EAGVTQSPTHLIKTRGQQATLRCSPISGHTSVYWYQQALGLGLQFLLWYDEGEERNRGNFPPRFSGRQFPNYSSELNVNALELEDSALYLCASSEISGGAMVYEQYFGPGTRLTVT.

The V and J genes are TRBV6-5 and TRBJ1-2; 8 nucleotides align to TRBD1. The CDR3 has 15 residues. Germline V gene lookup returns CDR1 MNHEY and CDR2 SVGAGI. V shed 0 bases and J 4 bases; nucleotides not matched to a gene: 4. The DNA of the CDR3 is TGTGCCAGCAGTTACTCAAGGACAGGGTCCTATGGCTACACCTTC. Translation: CASSYSRTGSYGYTF.

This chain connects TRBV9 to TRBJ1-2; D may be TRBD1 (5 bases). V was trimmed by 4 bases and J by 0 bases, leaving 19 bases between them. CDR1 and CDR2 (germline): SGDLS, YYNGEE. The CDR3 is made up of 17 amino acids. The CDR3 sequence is CASSHPRDGATNYGYTF. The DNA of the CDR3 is TGTGCCAGCAGCCACCCCCGGGACGGAGCAACTAACTATGGCTACACCTTC.

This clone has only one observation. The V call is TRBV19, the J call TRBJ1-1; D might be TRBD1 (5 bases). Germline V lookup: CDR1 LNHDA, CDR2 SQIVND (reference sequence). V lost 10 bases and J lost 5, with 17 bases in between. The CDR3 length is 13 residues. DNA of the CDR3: TGTGCCACGTCAACAGGCGGGGGTACTGAAGCTTTCTTT. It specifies CATSTGGGTEAFF.